The 2 T cell receptor delta chains below all came from one sample that was sequenced in a study of Vδ1+ human thymocytes. The template was reverse-transcribed extracted RNA. The CDR3 regions were amplified by multiplex PCR from V-gene primers to a constant-region primer. TCRdb reprocessed the multiplex PCR reads using CATT. This table holds 80,000 or so delta-chain clones, about 30% found once. Findings and caveats of the study: Thymic TRG and TRD repertoires appeared highly polyclonal.

Their antigens remain unidentified. Sequencing was carried out using Vdelta1+ gamma-delta thymocytes from the thymus. Subset denoted: FACS-sorted CD3+ TCRalphabeta- TCRVdelta1+ TCRVdelta2- thymocytes. Receptors were obtained from a boy in the first two years of life who had congenital heart surgery.

This chain links TRDV1 with TRDJ1, with TRDD3 identical over 10 bases. Germline V gives CDR1 TSWWSYY, CDR2 QGS. The CDR3 contains 24 residues. With 4 bases clipped from V and 0 bases from J, the junction kept 29 bases outside the gene matches. The CDR3 region is CALGVRGRPLLYWGMILYTDKLIF. For the CDR3, the DNA is TGTGCTCTTGGGGTCCGCGGTCGACCTCTTTTGTACTGGGGGATGATTCTGTACACCGATAAACTCATCTTT.

The chain links TRDV1 to TRDJ1; D gene unclear. Per germline, CDR1 TSWWSYY and CDR2 QGS. V was shortened by 1 base and J by 0 bases, with 15 bases between the two germline ends. This CDR3 has 17 amino acids. CDR3 residues: CALGEPRSVWHTDKLIF. In nucleotides, the CDR3 is TGTGCTCTTGGGGAACCCCGTTCCGTCTGGCACACCGATAAACTCATCTTT.